One TCR beta chain is described in this entry. The antigen is unknown. Primers included in the PCR were 60 Vbeta and 13 Jbeta primers. Sequencing used immunoSEQ multiplex PCR; TCRdb keeps in-frame clones, though not all of them. The table shows around 300,000 clones, with around nine tenths occurring only once. The data are from a study of cytomegalovirus exposure and HLA in healthy donors. Study-wide findings and caveats: The study dropped some indistinguishable V segments, TRBV6-2 and TRBV6-3 among them.

The CDR3 loop spans 15 amino acids. Germline V lookup: CDR1 SEHNR, CDR2 FQNEAQ (reference sequence). Trimming left V 5 bases short and J 2 bases short, with 13 bases between. The sequenced sample was PBMCs. The clonotype comes from a woman aged 18-35 years in good health and CMV-seronegative. This rearrangement joins TRBV7-9 to TRBJ1-3; no clear D gene. The CDR3 DNA is TGTGCCAGCAGCCCCAGAGGGAGGCCTGGAAACACCATATATTTT. Translating it yields CASSPRGRPGNTIYF.